Listed below are T cell receptor beta chains from one sample, sequenced in a study of human T cells and chemical hapten exposure. TCRdb re-called the RACE reads with MiXCR, one entry per CDR3 protein. Here the sample spans roughly 40,000 distinct CDR3 sequences, 12% being singletons. The sample here was whole blood, taken in connection with sensitization to the hapten diphenylcyclopropenone (DPC). The receptors were sampled from a woman aged 25 to 39 with alopecia areata. Some clones in this sample may be carry-over from other donors' samples. Each CDR3 is given with its conserved first and last residue. A D gene is named only where the DNA matches it firmly. Only some rows state a clone size, as once, few, many or a class for expanded clones.

d_call j_call v_call clone_size cdr3_nt cdr3_aa
. TRBJ1-1 TRBV28 . TGTGCCAGCAGTTTATCGGGGGCGGCTATGAACACTGAAGCTTTCTTT CASSLSGAAMNTEAFF
TRBD2 TRBJ2-5 TRBV18 few TGTGCCAGCTCACCAGGATTTCCGGGACTAGCGGAAGAGACCCAGTACTTC CASSPGFPGLAEETQYF
TRBD2 TRBJ2-3 TRBV19 many TGTGCCAGTAGTACGGCAGCGGGAGCAGATACGCAGTATTTT CASSTAAGADTQYF
TRBD2 TRBJ2-1 TRBV12-3/TRBV12-4 few TGTGCCAGCAGACAACCACAGGGGGCCGGGACTAGCGGAGACAATGAGCAGTTCTTC CASRQPQGAGTSGDNEQFF
. TRBJ2-6 TRBV7-3 . TGTGCCAGCAGCCCCTCGCGTGAGGCCAACGTCCTGACTTTC CASSPSREANVLTF
. TRBJ2-7 TRBV28 . TGTGCCAGCAGTACAAGGGGCTACGAGCAGTACTTC CASSTRGYEQYF
. TRBJ1-4 TRBV15 many TGTGCCACCAGCAGGGCCCGGGACGGATATTCCGCAACTAATGAAAAACTGTTTTTT CATSRARDGYSATNEKLFF
. TRBJ2-4 TRBV11-2 many TGTGCCAGCAGCCGAAGTGGCGGGAGAGGGGGAAACATTCAGTACTTC CASSRSGGRGGNIQYF
TRBD2 TRBJ2-1 TRBV25-1 . TGTGCCACCGTGTACCCGGGACTAGCGGGGGGGTACAATGAGCAGTTCTTC CATVYPGLAGGYNEQFF
. TRBJ2-3 TRBV29-1 many TGCAGCGTCGGCACAGATACGCAGTATTTT CSVGTDTQYF
TRBD1 TRBJ1-1 TRBV12-3/TRBV12-4 few TGTGCCAGCGACAGGGGTATGGACACTGAAGCTTTCTTT CASDRGMDTEAFF
. TRBJ1-3 TRBV29-1 few TGCAGCGTTGAACAGGGGTCTGGAAACACCATATATTTT CSVEQGSGNTIYF
. TRBJ2-3 TRBV10-3 many TGTGCCATCAGTGAGAGGGGTAGGAACGCAGATACGCAGTATTTT CAISERGRNADTQYF
TRBD2 TRBJ2-5 TRBV7-9 . TGTGCCAGCAGCCCCATGGGAGGGGACCAAGAGACCCAGTACTTC CASSPMGGDQETQYF
. TRBJ2-7 TRBV20-1 . TGCAGTGCTATAGGGCGAAGGGAAAAAAAATTCTACTCCTACGAGCAGTACTTC CSAIGRREKKFYSYEQYF
. TRBJ2-5 TRBV11-1 many TGTGCCAGCAGCCCCCAGGCGGGAGAGACCCAGTACTTC CASSPQAGETQYF
. TRBJ1-1 TRBV29-1 . TGCAGCGTTGGTCCCCAGGTAAACACTGAAGCTTTATTT CSVGPQVNTEALF
TRBD2 TRBJ2-7 TRBV20-1 few TGCAGTGCTAGGGGGGGACTAGCGGAGCTATACGAGCAGTACTTC CSARGGLAELYEQYF
TRBD2 TRBJ2-1 TRBV7-6 many TGTGCCAGCAGCTTAGCGCTAGCGGGAGAGTACAATGAGCAGTTCTTC CASSLALAGEYNEQFF
TRBD2 TRBJ2-7 TRBV2 . TGTGCCAGCAGCATCGGACTAGCGGGGTCCTACGAGCAGTACTTC CASSIGLAGSYEQYF
. TRBJ1-5 TRBV7-2 . TGTGCCAGCCAAGAGGGTTACGGGCCCCAGCATTTT CASQEGYGPQHF
. TRBJ2-7 TRBV28 . TGTGCCAGCAGTTCACCTCCCAAAGCCTCCTACGAGCAGTACTTC CASSSPPKASYEQYF
. TRBJ2-3 TRBV7-9 many TGTGCCAGCAGCTTAGTGGTCACAGATACGCAGTATTTT CASSLVVTDTQYF
TRBD1 TRBJ2-7 TRBV27 . TGTGCCAGCAGTTTAGCCGGGACAGCGCTTTACGAGCAGTACTTC CASSLAGTALYEQYF
TRBD1 TRBJ1-5 TRBV6-1 many TGTGCCAGCAGTAAGGACAGGGGGAACAATCAGCCCCAGCATTTT CASSKDRGNNQPQHF
. TRBJ2-2 TRBV6-5 many TGTGCCAGCAGGCGCGCCGGGAGATTCACCGGGGAGCTGTTTTTT CASRRAGRFTGELFF
. TRBJ2-6 TRBV10-3 many TGTGCCATCAGTGAATCAGGGTCTGGGGCCAACGTCCTGACTTTC CAISESGSGANVLTF
. TRBJ2-2 TRBV28 . TGTGCCAGCAGTTCGGGCGAGGTCGCCTACACCGGGGAGCTGTTTTTT CASSSGEVAYTGELFF
TRBD2 TRBJ2-2 TRBV7-3 many TGTGCCAGCAGCCCCGGGAGGGCAAGGACAGGGGAGCTGTTTTTT CASSPGRARTGELFF
TRBD2 TRBJ2-2 TRBV3-1 . TGTGCCAGCAGCCGACGTAGCGGGTCCTTGGCAACCGGGGAGCTGTTTTTT CASSRRSGSLATGELFF
. TRBJ2-1 TRBV6-2/TRBV6-3 few TGTGCCAGCAGTTACGCTGGGGGGAGCGGACTCTCCTACAATGAGCAGTTCTTC CASSYAGGSGLSYNEQFF
TRBD2 TRBJ2-1 TRBV11-2 many TGTGCCAGCAGCTTAACTAGCGCTAGCTCCTACAATGAGCAGTTCTTC CASSLTSASSYNEQFF
TRBD2 TRBJ2-7 TRBV19 many TGTGCCAGTAGCCGACTAGCGGGAGGCGAGCAGTACTTC CASSRLAGGEQYF
. TRBJ1-2 TRBV5-1 few TGCGCCAGCGGCGCCGGGACTTTCAACTATGGCTACACCTTC CASGAGTFNYGYTF
. TRBJ2-1 TRBV7-8 many TGTGCCACCACCGTTTTCATTGGACGGGACTACAATGAGCAGTTCTTC CATTVFIGRDYNEQFF
. TRBJ2-7 TRBV29-1 . TGCAGCGTTGAGCGGGATTACGAGCAGTACTTC CSVERDYEQYF
. TRBJ1-5 TRBV6-2/TRBV6-3 few TGTGCCAGCAGTGACCCAAATCAGCCCCAGCATTTT CASSDPNQPQHF
. TRBJ1-1 TRBV11-2 many TGTGCCAGCAGCTTAGCTTTGAGACAGAAAGAAGCTTTCTTT CASSLALRQKEAFF
. TRBJ1-1 TRBV20-1 many TGCAGTGCTAGAGAGGGGAAAAGGGGCTCCACTGAAGCTTTCTTT CSAREGKRGSTEAFF
. TRBJ2-3 TRBV27 few TGTGCCAGCGGCGGCGCCTCTAGCACAGATACGCAGTATTTT CASGGASSTDTQYF
. TRBJ1-5 TRBV19 many TGTGCCAGTACACCAAATGGGAGCAATCAGCCCCAGCATTTT CASTPNGSNQPQHF
TRBD1 TRBJ2-1 TRBV20-1 few TGCAGTGCGAGAAGGACAGGGGTGGACAATGAGCAGTTCTTC CSARRTGVDNEQFF
. TRBJ2-2 TRBV19 . TGTGCCACTCAAATGAGGGGTTCCGGGGAGCTGTTTTTT CATQMRGSGELFF
TRBD2 TRBJ2-7 TRBV29-1 many TGCAGCGTTCAGGGTGTTACCGGGACTAGTCTGTACGAGCAGTACTTC CSVQGVTGTSLYEQYF